This entry describes one T cell receptor (beta chain). Its binding antigen is unknown. The sample holds no much larger clone one base away, and base qualities are not on file. This sample also contains other DNA sequences that code for the same CDR3. The immunoSEQ Assay, a bias-controlled multiplex PCR, was used to amplify TCRbeta CDR3 regions from genomic DNA. The authors processed their data as follows. The number of nucleated cells in each sample was estimated by amplification of reference gene primers within the assay. Sequence reads were collapsed and filtered to measure the absolute abundance of every unique TCRbeta CDR3 rearrangement. Productive Simpson clonality was computed per sample as the square root of Simpson's diversity index over productive rearrangements. TCRdb took this table from immuneACCESS and kept in-frame rearrangements with V and J called. Such tables lack part of the clones; where checked against another copy, unresolved V genes explain under half of the gap, and the rest is unexplained. For V, J and clone size, that table is used; D and trimming come from the DNA. The sample contains around 250,000 clones, 65% to 90% of them found a single time. The ten biggest clones cover around 10% of the sample.

This record belongs to a study of blood T cell repertoires in COVID-19 (dated by TCRdb to 2020 to 2022). Turning to the overall study: Samples from collaborators originated in the United States, Italy and Spain and spanned both the acute and convalescent phases of COVID-19. The repertoires were made available in a free public database intended to serve as a resource for research on the immune response to SARS-CoV-2. The samples were drawn from the first 160 participants of the ongoing ImmuneRACE study and from 950 to 1,500 subjects provided by 6 global collaborators. A de-identified subject ID, COVID-19 status, age in years and sex were almost always included in the sample metadata. Where available, HLA class I and class II types were obtained from metadata supplied by the sample provider rather than from assay-based typing. The dataset comprised deeply sampled blood TCRbeta repertoires from subjects exposed to, actively infected with, or recovered from COVID-19. The prospective study material was composed of cDNA or gDNA derived from T cells, B-cell-depleted T cells, or PBMCs.

The study at large found these results: Clinical and demographic metadata were provided uncurated, with the amount varying by source and participant.

In the prospective study, participants were about 18 to 89 years old, resided in approximately 22 geographic areas of the United States, and were enrolled through a virtual design. In the prospective study, cohorts were assigned on the basis of participant-reported clinical history obtained from a screening survey and a study questionnaire. In the prospective study, mobile phlebotomists collected whole blood, serum and a nasopharyngeal or oropharyngeal swab from each participant. Over a roughly 2-month period, participants in the prospective study had the option of providing additional blood draws and questionnaires. Before DNA extraction, blood samples from the prospective study were shipped at room temperature or frozen. As encoded in the germline V gene, CDR1 is SQVTM while CDR2 is ANQGSEA. The junction carries 6 bases between V and J, which are trimmed by 3 bases and 3 bases respectively. The CDR3 has 11 amino acids, counting the end cysteine and phenylalanine. The retained sequence is limited to the CDR3, 33 bases, with the frame set at the first base.

The sequencing input was PBMCs or T cells enriched from blood (not recorded which). The sequence was collected from a woman aged 50 to 60 with acute COVID-19. Here the chain combines TRBV29-1 and TRBJ2-7, and the D gene may be TRBD2, 5 bases matching. CDR3 region: CSVDRGYEQYF. The sequence in DNA is TGCAGCGTTGACCGGGGCTACGAGCAGTACTTC.